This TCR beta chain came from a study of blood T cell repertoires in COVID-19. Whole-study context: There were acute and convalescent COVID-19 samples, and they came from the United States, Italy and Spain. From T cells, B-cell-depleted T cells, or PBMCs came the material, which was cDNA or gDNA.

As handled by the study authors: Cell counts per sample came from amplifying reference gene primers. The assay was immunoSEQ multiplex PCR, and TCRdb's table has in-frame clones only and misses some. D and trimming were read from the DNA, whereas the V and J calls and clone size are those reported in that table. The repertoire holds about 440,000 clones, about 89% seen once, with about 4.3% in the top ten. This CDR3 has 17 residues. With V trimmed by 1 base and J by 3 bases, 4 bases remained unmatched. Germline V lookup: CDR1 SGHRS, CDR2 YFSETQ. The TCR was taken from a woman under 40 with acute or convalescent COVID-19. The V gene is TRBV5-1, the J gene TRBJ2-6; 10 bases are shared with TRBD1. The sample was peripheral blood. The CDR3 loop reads CASSLSGQGIGANVLTF. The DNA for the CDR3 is TGCGCCAGCAGCTTGTCGGGACAGGGGATTGGGGCCAACGTCCTGACTTTC.